This note documents a single T cell receptor (beta chain) sequence. The CDR3 contains 15 residues. Germline V lookup: CDR1 KGHDR, CDR2 SFDVKD. J lost 2 bases, V lost 9 bases, and 12 bases had no gene match. The source of the sample is a study of blood T cell repertoires in COVID-19. Overall study context: Specimens from acute and convalescent COVID-19 originated in the United States, Italy and Spain. PBMCs, B-cell-depleted T cells, or T cells were the source of the cDNA or gDNA that made up the material.

The table came from immunoSEQ multiplex PCR; TCRdb's copy has only in-frame clones and leaves some out. The table includes more than 95,000 clones, around 86% detected once. The V and J genes are TRBV24-1 and TRBJ2-7; TRBD2 agrees at 7 bases. The sample was peripheral blood. The receptor was isolated from a human donor in a cohort sampled during active COVID-19. CDR3 DNA: TGTGCCACCGGGCCGCGAGCGGGAAACACCTACGAGCAGTACTTC. It specifies CATGPRAGNTYEQYF.